The clone carrying this T cell receptor beta chain was counted many times. The source of the sample is a study of T cells in Graves' hyperthyroidism and ophthalmopathy. This CDR3 region has 14 residues. V was pared by 6 bases and J by 3 bases, with 15 bases between. CDR1 is SNHLY, CDR2 FYNNEI, per germline. Amplification targeted TCR beta CDR3 regions from RNA transcripts. Researchers ran a first-round RT-PCR on the TCR CDR3 using the HTBI primer set. Using its own MiXCR run on the multiplex PCR reads, TCRdb lists one record per CDR3 protein. This table holds hundreds of thousands of distinct CDR3 sequences, around 15% found once.

The specimen sequenced was blood. The TCR was taken from a woman aged 35 to 49 with Graves' hyperthyroidism. This chain joins TRBV2 and TRBJ2-7, with a tentative D call TRBD2 (7 bases). The CDR3 reads CASRGGLLSYEQYF. CDR3 DNA sequence: TGTGCCAGCAGGGGGGGGCTACTAAGCTACGAGCAGTACTTC.